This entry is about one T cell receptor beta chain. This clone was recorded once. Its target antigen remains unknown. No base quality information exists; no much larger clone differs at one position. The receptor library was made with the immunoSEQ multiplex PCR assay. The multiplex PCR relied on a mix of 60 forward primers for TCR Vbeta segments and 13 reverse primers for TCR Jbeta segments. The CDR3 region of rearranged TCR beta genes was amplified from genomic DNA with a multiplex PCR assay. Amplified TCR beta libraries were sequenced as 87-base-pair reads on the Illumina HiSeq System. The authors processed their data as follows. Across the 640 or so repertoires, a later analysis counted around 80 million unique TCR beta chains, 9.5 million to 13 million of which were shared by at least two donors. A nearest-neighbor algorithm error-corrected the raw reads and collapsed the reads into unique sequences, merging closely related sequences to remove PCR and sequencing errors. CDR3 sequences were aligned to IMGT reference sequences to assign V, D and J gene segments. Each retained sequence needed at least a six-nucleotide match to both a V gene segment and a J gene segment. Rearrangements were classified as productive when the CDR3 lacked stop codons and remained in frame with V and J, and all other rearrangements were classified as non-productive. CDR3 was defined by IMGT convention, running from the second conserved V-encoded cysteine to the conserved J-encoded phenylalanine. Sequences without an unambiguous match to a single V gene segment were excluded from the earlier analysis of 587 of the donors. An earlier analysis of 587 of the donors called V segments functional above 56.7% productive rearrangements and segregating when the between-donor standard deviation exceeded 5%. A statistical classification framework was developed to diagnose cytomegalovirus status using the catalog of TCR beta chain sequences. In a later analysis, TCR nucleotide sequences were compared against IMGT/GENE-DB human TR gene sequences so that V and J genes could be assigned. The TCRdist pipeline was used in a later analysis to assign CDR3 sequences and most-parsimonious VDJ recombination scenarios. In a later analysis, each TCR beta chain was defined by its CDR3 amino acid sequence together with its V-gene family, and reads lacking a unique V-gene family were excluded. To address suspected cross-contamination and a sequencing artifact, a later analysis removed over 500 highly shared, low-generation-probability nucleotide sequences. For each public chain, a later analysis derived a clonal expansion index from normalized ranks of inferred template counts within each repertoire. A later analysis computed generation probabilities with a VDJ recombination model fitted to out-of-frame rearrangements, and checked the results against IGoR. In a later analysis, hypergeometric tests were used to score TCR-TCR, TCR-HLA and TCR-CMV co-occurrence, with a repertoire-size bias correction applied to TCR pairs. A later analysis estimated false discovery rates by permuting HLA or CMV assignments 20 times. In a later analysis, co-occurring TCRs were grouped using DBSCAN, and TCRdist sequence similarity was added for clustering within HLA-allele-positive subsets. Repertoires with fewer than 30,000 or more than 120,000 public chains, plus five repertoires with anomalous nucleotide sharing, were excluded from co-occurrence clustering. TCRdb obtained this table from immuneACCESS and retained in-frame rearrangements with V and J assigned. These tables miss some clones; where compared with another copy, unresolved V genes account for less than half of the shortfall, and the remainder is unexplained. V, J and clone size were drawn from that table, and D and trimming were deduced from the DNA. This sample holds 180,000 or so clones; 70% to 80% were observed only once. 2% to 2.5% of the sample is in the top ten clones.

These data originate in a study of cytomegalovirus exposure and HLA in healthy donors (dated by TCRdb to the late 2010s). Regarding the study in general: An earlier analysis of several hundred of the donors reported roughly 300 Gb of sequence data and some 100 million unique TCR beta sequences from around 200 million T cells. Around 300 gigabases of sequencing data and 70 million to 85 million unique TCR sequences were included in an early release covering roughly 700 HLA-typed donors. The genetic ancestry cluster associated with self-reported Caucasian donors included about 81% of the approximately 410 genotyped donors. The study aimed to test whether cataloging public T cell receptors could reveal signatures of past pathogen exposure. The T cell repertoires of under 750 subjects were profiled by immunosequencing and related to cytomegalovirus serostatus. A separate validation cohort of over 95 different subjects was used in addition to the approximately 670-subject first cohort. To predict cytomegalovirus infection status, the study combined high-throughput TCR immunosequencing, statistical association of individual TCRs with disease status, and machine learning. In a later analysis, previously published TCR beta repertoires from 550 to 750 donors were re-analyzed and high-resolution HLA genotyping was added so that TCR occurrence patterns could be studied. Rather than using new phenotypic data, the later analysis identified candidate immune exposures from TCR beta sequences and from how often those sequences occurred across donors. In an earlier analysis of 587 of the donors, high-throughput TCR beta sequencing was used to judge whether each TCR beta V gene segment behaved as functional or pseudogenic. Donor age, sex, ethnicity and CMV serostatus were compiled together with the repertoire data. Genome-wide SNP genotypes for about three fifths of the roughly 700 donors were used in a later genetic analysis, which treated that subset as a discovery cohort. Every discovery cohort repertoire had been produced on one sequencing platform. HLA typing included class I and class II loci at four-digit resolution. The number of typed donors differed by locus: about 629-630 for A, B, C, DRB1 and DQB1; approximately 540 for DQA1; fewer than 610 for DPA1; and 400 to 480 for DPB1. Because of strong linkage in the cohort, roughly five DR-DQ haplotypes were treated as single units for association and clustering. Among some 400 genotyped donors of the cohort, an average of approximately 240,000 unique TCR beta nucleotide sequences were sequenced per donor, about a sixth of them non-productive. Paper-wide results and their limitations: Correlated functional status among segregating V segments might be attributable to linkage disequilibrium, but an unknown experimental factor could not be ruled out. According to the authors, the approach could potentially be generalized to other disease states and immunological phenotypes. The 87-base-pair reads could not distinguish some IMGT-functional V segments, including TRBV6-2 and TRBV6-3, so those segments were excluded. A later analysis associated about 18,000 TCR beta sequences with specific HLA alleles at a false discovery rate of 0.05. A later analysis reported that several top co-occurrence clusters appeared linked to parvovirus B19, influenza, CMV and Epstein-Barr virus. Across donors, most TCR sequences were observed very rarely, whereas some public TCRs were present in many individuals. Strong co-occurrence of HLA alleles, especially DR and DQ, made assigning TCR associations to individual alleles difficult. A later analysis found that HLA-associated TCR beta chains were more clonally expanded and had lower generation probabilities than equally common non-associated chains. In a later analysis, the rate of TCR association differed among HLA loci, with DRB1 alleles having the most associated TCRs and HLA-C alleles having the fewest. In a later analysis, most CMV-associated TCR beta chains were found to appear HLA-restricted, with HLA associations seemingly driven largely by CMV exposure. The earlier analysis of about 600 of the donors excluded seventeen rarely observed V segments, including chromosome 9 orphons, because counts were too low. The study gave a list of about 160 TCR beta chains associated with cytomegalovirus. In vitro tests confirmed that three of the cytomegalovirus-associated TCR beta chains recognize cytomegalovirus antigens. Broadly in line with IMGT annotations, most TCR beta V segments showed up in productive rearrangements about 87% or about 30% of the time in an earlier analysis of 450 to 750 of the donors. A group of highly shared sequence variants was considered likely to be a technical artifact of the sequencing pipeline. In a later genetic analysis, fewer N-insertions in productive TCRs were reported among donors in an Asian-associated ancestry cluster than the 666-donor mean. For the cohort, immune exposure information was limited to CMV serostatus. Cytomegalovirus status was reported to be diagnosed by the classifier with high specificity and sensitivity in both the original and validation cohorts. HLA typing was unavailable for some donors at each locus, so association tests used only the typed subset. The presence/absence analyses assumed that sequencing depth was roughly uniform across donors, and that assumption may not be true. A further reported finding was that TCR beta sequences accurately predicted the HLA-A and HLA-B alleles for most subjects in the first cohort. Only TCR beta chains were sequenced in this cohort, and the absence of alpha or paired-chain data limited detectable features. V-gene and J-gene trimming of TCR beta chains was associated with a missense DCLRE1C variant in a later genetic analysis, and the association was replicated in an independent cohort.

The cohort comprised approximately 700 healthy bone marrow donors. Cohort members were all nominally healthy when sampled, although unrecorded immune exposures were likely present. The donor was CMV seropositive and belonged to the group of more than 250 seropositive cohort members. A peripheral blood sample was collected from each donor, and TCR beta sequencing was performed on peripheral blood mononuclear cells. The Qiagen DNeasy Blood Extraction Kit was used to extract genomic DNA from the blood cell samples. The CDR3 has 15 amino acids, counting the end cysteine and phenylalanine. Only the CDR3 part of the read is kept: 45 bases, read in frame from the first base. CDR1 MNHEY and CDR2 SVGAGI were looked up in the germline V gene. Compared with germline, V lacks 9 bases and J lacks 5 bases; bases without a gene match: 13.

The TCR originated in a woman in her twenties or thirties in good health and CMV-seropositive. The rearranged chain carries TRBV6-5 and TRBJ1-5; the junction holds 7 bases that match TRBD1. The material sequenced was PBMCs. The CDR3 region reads CASQQVGQVDQPQHF. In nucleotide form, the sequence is TGTGCCAGTCAACAAGTAGGACAGGTAGATCAGCCCCAGCATTTT.